What follows are 8 T cell receptor beta chains derived from one specimen sequenced in a study of blood T cell repertoires in COVID-19. Generated by immunoSEQ multiplex PCR, the TCRdb table keeps only in-frame clones and is missing some. This sample has around 140,000 clones, with around nine tenths found just once. The sequencing sample was made of peripheral blood. The receptors come from a woman in her sixties or seventies with COVID-19, enrolled during active disease.

The CDR3 protein is CASSERSIAFF. DNA for the CDR3: TGTGCCAGCAGTGAACGGTCGATCGCTTTCTTT. V and J are TRBV6-1 and TRBJ1-1; D uncertain. This CDR3 region has 11 residues. Germline V lookup: CDR1 MNHNS, CDR2 SASEGT. V lost 2 bases and J 11 bases, leaving 9 bases between the germline ends.

The rearrangement uses TRBV10-3 and TRBJ2-7; 9 nucleotides line up with TRBD1. The CDR3 totals 13 residues. Unmatched junction bases numbered 4, after V lost 6 bases and J lost 4 bases. CDR1 is ENHRY and CDR2 is SYGVKD in the germline V gene. CDR3 protein: CAIRGDRAYEQYF. As DNA, the CDR3 is TGTGCCATCAGGGGGGACAGGGCGTACGAGCAGTACTTC.

V and J are TRBV2 and TRBJ2-6, with a weak D call TRBD1 (6 bases). The V end lost 4 bases, the J end lost 4 bases, and 14 bases lay between the germline ends. This CDR3 spans 16 amino acids. Germline CDR1 reads SNHLY; CDR2 reads FYNNEI. This chain's CDR3 is CASSGSSGAGANVLTF. The DNA of the CDR3 is TGTGCCAGCAGTGGGTCCTCAGGGGCCGGGGCCAACGTCCTGACTTTC.

CDR3 residues: CASRPQGFGDSGNTIYF. The CDR3 DNA follows: TGTGCCAGCAGGCCACAGGGGTTTGGGGACTCTGGAAACACCATATATTTT. The rearrangement uses TRBV2 and TRBJ1-3; TRBD1 matches 7 bases. The CDR3 is made up of 17 amino acids. Losses at the gene ends were 6 bases for V and 0 bases for J; bases not matched to a gene: 11. Germline CDR1 SNHLY, CDR2 FYNNEI.

The genes are TRBV18 and TRBJ2-1, with a possible D match to TRBD2 (6 bases). Germline V lookup: CDR1 KGHSH, CDR2 LQKENI. The CDR3 contains 18 residues. Trimming removed 6 bases from V and 1 base from J, with 22 bases in between. The CDR3 DNA follows: TGTGCCAGCTCCTCTGAGTTTGGAGCGGGCCCGTCCTACAATGAGCAGTTCTTC. Its protein product is CASSSEFGAGPSYNEQFF.

V usage is TRBV7-2 and J usage is TRBJ1-6, with 7 bases lining up with TRBD1. CDR1 is SGHTA, CDR2 FQGNSA, per germline. The CDR3 has 15 residues. V lost 3 bases, J lost 3 bases, and 2 bases stayed unmatched. The CDR3 nucleotides read TGTGCCAGCAGCTTGGACAGGTTCTATAATTCACCCCTCCACTTT. Protein product: CASSLDRFYNSPLHF.

The V and J genes are TRBV5-1 and TRBJ1-1; weak D call: TRBD1 (5 bases). In germline, CDR1 is SGHRS, CDR2 YFSETQ. The V end lost 0 bases, the J end lost 3 bases, and 18 bases lay between the germline ends. This CDR3 has 17 amino acids. This CDR3 reads CASSLGRGPKYDTEAFF. In nucleotides, the CDR3 is TGCGCCAGCAGCTTGGGAAGGGGTCCAAAATATGACACTGAAGCTTTCTTT.

V is TRBV5-1 and J is TRBJ2-3; 9 bases are shared with TRBD2. V was clipped by 4 bases and J by 0 bases; unmatched bases: 12. This CDR3 contains 18 residues. Germline lookup yields CDR1 SGHRS and CDR2 YFSETQ. CDR3 nucleotides: TGCGCCAGCAGCCGGACGGCGGGGGGGCATGTTAGCACAGATACGCAGTATTTT. It specifies CASSRTAGGHVSTDTQYF.